This TCR beta chain was captured by sequencing in a study of T cell responses to AZD1222 COVID-19 vaccine. Whole-study findings and limits: CD4 TCRs linked to vaccination spanned spike, dominating at 160-218 and 743-854.

This CDR3 contains 15 residues. Germline assignment: CDR1 SGHKS and CDR2 YYEKEE (reference sequence). V lost 5 bases to trimming and J lost 5 bases, with 19 bases between them. Of note for this clone: The antigen is not known.

Produced via immunoSEQ multiplex PCR; TCRdb's table is partial and in-frame only. The sample holds about 110,000 clones, approximately 86% seen once. The sample here was peripheral blood, taken on day 0 of MenACWY control vaccination. The chain couples TRBV5-5 to TRBJ1-2; the D gene is possibly TRBD1 (5 bases). The receptor was derived from an adult in good health. CDR3 sequence: CASRPTGTGTYGYTF. The DNA of the CDR3 is TGTGCCAGCAGGCCAACCGGGACGGGGACTTATGGCTACACCTTC.